These 4 T cell receptor beta chains were sequenced from one sample in a study of blood T cell repertoires in COVID-19. Some clones are missing from TCRdb's copy, which holds only in-frame ones; the method was immunoSEQ multiplex PCR. The sample has just over 300,000 clones; roughly 87% are singletons. Material for sequencing was peripheral blood. All receptors derive from a man aged 18 to 29 with active or convalescent COVID-19.

The rearrangement uses TRBV4-1 and TRBJ2-7, with 7 bases matching TRBD1. V gave up 2 bases and J gave up 1 base; unmatched junction bases: 5. This CDR3 is 15 amino acids long. The germline V gene encodes CDR1 MGHRA and CDR2 YSYEKL. CDR3 amino acids: CASSQQDRLSYEQYF. The CDR3 DNA sequence: TGCGCCAGCAGCCAACAGGACAGGTTATCCTACGAGCAGTACTTC.

The chain employs TRBV5-5 and TRBJ2-7, with D possibly matching TRBD1 (6 bases). Germline V gene lookup returns CDR1 SGHKS and CDR2 YYEKEE (reference sequence). The ends were cut back, 4 bases at V and 3 bases at J, with 11 bases in the middle. The CDR3 consists of 13 residues. Here the CDR3 DNA reads TGTGCCAGCAGCCGACAGGAGTTCTACGAGCAGTACTTC. Translated: CASSRQEFYEQYF.

The chain links TRBV9 to TRBJ2-3; TRBD2 agrees at 14 bases. Trimming removed 3 bases from V and 5 bases from J; junction bases left unmatched: 2. Germline loops: CDR1 SGDLS, CDR2 YYNGEE. The length of the CDR3 is 15 residues. In DNA form, the CDR3 reads TGTGCCAGCAGCGGCGGACTAGCGGGAGGAGATACGCAGTATTTT. It specifies CASSGGLAGGDTQYF.

The chain uses TRBV7-9 and TRBJ2-3; TRBD1 agrees at 7 bases. With V trimmed by 1 base and J by 3 bases, 7 bases remained unmatched. CDR1 is SEHNR, CDR2 FQNEAQ, per germline (reference sequence). This CDR3 has 16 residues. CDR3 region: CASSLGSDRQTDTQYF. The CDR3 region has the DNA TGTGCCAGCAGCTTAGGGTCGGACAGGCAAACAGATACGCAGTATTTT.